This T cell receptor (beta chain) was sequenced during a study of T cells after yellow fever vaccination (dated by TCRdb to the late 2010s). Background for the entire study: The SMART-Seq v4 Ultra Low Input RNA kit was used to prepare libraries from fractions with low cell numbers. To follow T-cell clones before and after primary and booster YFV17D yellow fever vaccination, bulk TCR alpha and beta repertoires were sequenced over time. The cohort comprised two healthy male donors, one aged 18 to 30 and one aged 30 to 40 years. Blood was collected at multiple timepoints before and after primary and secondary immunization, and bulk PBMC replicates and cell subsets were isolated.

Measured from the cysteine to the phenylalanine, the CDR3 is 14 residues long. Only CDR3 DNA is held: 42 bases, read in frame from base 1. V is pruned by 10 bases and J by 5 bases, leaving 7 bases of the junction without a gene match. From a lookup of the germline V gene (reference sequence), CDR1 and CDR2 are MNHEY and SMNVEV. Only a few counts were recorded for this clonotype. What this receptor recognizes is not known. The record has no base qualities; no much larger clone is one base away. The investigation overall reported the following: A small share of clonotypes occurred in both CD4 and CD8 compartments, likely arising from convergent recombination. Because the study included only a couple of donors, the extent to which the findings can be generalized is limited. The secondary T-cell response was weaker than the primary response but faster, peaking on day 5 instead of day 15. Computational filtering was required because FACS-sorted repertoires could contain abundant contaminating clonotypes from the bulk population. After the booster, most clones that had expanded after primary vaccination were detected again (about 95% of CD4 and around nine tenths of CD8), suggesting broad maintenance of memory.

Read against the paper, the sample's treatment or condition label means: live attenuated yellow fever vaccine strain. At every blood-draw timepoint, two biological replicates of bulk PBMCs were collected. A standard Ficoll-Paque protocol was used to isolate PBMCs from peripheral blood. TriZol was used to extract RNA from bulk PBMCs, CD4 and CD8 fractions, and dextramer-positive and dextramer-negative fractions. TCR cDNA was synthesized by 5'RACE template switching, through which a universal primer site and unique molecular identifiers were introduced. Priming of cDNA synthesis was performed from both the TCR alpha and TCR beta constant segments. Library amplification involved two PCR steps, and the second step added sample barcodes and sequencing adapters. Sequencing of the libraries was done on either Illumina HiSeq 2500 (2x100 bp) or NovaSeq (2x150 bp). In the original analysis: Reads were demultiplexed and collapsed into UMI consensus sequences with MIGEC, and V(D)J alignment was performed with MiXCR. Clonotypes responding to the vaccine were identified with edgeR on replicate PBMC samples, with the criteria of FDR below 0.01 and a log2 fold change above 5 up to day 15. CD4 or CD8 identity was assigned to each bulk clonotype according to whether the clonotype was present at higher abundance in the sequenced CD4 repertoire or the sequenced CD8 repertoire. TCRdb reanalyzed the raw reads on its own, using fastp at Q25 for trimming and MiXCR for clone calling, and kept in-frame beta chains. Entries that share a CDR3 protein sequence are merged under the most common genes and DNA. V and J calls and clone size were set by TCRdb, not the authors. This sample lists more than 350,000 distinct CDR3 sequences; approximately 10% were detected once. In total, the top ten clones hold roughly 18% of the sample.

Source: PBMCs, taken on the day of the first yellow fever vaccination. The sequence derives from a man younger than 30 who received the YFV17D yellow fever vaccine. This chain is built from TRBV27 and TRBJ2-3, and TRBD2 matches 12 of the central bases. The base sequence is TGTGCCATTCGGACTAGCGGGGCTGGAGATACGCAGTATTTT. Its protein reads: CAIRTSGAGDTQYF.